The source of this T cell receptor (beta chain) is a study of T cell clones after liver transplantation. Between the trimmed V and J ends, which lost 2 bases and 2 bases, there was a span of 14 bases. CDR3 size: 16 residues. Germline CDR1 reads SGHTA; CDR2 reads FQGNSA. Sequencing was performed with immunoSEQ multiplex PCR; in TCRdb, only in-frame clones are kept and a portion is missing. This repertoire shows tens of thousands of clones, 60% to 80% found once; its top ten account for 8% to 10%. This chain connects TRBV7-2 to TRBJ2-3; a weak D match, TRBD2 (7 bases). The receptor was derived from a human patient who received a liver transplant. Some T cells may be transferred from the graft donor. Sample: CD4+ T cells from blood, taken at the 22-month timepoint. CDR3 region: CASSLRGGPNTDTQYF. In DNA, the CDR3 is TGTGCCAGCAGCTTAAGGGGGGGCCCCAACACAGATACGCAGTATTTT.